This is a list of T cell receptor beta chains from one sample in a study of early T cells in non-severe SARS-CoV-2 infection. TCRdb re-analysed the 5' RACE reads in MiXCR, keeping a single row per CDR3 protein. In the table there are around 61,000 distinct CDR3 sequences, roughly a tenth of which are singletons. Material: whole blood. The receptors here all came from an adult who was a healthcare worker with PCR-confirmed SARS-CoV-2 infection or an uninfected control (not recorded which). Each CDR3 is given with its conserved first and last residue. A D gene is named only where the DNA matches it firmly. Expanded clones are given a class, and other clones once, few, many or no size at all.

CASSPHGRGHTEAFF,TGTGCCAGCAGCCCCCATGGGCGGGGGCACACTGAAGCTTTCTTT,NA,TRBJ1-1,few,TRBV9
CAIRPKIGDTQYF,TGTGCCATCAGGCCTAAAATCGGGGATACGCAGTATTTT,NA,TRBJ2-3,many,TRBV10-3
CAGRLATGDPKETQYF,TGTGCCGGACGCCTGGCGACGGGGGATCCGAAAGAGACCCAGTACTTC,NA,TRBJ2-5,NA,TRBV6-2/TRBV6-3
CASATQTRSTDTQYF,TGCGCCAGCGCCACCCAGACTAGAAGCACAGATACGCAGTATTTT,NA,TRBJ2-3,NA,TRBV5-1
CAISERGSFENTIYF,TGTGCCATCAGTGAGAGGGGGAGCTTTGAAAACACCATATATTTT,NA,TRBJ1-3,few,TRBV10-3
CAWSPGTDQETQYF,TGTGCCTGGAGCCCCGGGACAGACCAAGAGACCCAGTACTTC,TRBD1,TRBJ2-5,many,TRBV30
CSASGQDYEQYF,TGCAGTGCTAGTGGACAGGACTACGAGCAGTACTTC,TRBD1,TRBJ2-7,many,TRBV20-1
CASSWDSRGDTGELFF,TGTGCCAGCAGTTGGGACAGCAGAGGGGACACCGGGGAGCTGTTTTTT,TRBD1,TRBJ2-2,NA,TRBV27
CSALGGLGHEQFF,TGCAGTGCCTTAGGGGGGCTGGGACACGAGCAGTTCTTC,NA,TRBJ2-1,few,TRBV20-1
CASSRGDYGYTF,TGTGCCAGTTCGCGGGGCGACTATGGCTACACCTTC,NA,TRBJ1-2,NA,TRBV6-1
CAWAGRGEQYF,TGTGCCTGGGCGGGGAGGGGCGAGCAGTACTTC,TRBD2,TRBJ2-7,many,TRBV30
CASSSSGVGEAFF,TGTGCCAGCAGCTCATCGGGTGTCGGGGAAGCTTTCTTT,NA,TRBJ1-1,NA,TRBV7-2
CASRRTSGGGRTDTQYF,TGTGCCAGCAGACGGACTAGCGGGGGAGGAAGGACAGATACGCAGTATTTT,TRBD2,TRBJ2-3,NA,TRBV5-6
CASSLRDINTDTQYF,TGCGCCAGCAGTCTCCGGGACATCAACACAGATACGCAGTATTTT,NA,TRBJ2-3,NA,TRBV4-1
CSAPTSGGADTQYF,TGCAGTGCCCCGACTAGCGGTGGGGCAGATACGCAGTATTTT,TRBD2,TRBJ2-3,NA,TRBV20-1
CASSEVGVQHF,TGTGCCAGCAGTGAAGTAGGGGTCCAGCATTTT,NA,TRBJ1-5,many,TRBV6-1
CASSAPYNEQFF,TGTGCCAGCAGCGCCCCTTACAATGAGCAGTTCTTC,NA,TRBJ2-1,many,TRBV7-6
CASSVETGQRSPLHF,TGTGCCAGCAGCGTAGAAACAGGTCAACGATCACCCCTCCACTTT,NA,TRBJ1-6,many,TRBV9
CSARGVETEAFF,TGCAGTGCTAGGGGGGTGGAGACTGAAGCTTTCTTT,NA,TRBJ1-1,many,TRBV20-1
CASSFGSAPASEAFF,TGCGCCAGCAGCTTTGGGTCCGCCCCCGCATCTGAAGCTTTCTTT,NA,TRBJ1-1,few,TRBV5-1
CASSFAGSGYGYTF,TGTGCCAGCAGTTTCGCCGGCAGCGGCTATGGCTACACCTTC,NA,TRBJ1-2,many,TRBV12-3/TRBV12-4
CASRLNQGEDEQFF,TGTGCCAGCAGGCTTAATCAGGGGGAGGATGAGCAGTTCTTC,NA,TRBJ2-1,many,TRBV12-3/TRBV12-4
CASMQGKGTIYF,TGTGCCAGTATGCAGGGAAAGGGGACCATATATTTT,NA,TRBJ1-3,few,TRBV7-8
CASSSGPFGGELFF,TGTGCCAGCAGCAGCGGGCCCTTCGGCGGGGAGCTGTTTTTT,NA,TRBJ2-2,NA,TRBV11-2
CASSQGGQIYGYTF,TGTGCCAGCAGCCAAGGGGGACAGATTTATGGCTACACCTTC,TRBD1,TRBJ1-2,many,TRBV3-1
CSARGPSRGNTEAFF,TGCAGTGCTAGAGGTCCCTCTCGGGGGAACACTGAAGCTTTCTTT,NA,TRBJ1-1,many,TRBV20-1
CASRPRTGRSYNEQFF,TGTGCCAGCAGACCGAGGACCGGAAGGTCCTACAATGAGCAGTTCTTC,NA,TRBJ2-1,many,TRBV12-3/TRBV12-4
CASSEGLRGYTQYF,TGCGCCAGCAGTGAGGGACTCCGGGGCTATACGCAGTATTTT,NA,TRBJ2-3,NA,TRBV10-2
CASSQDKAGASTDTQYF,TGTGCCAGCAGCCAAGATAAAGCGGGGGCTTCCACAGATACGCAGTATTTT,TRBD2,TRBJ2-3,NA,TRBV3-1
CASSFFRDRVYGYTF,TGTGCCAGCAGTTTCTTCCGGGACAGGGTCTATGGCTACACCTTC,TRBD1,TRBJ1-2,few,TRBV27
CSIRGTGNTEAFF,TGCAGCATCCGGGGGACAGGAAACACTGAAGCTTTCTTT,TRBD1,TRBJ1-1,many,TRBV29-1
CASSVTGTGGIEKLFF,TGTGCCAGCAGCGTTACCGGGACAGGGGGCATTGAAAAACTGTTTTTT,TRBD1,TRBJ1-4,NA,TRBV9
CASSFTRHRGANVLTF,TGTGCCAGCAGTTTCACACGACATCGTGGGGCCAACGTCCTGACTTTC,NA,TRBJ2-6,many,TRBV6-5
CASSQTEEKLFF,TGTGCCAGCAGCCAGACGGAGGAAAAACTGTTTTTT,NA,TRBJ1-4,few,TRBV3-1
CASSQDLLGEQFF,TGTGCCAGCAGCCAAGATCTTCTAGGTGAGCAGTTCTTC,NA,TRBJ2-1,few,TRBV3-1
CASSFPGGEKLFF,TGTGCCAGCAGCTTCCCTGGCGGTGAAAAACTGTTTTTT,NA,TRBJ1-4,few,TRBV3-1
CSARKDISEQYF,TGCAGTGCTAGAAAAGACATCTCCGAGCAGTACTTC,NA,TRBJ2-7,NA,TRBV20-1
CASSLELSPGSGELFF,TGTGCCAGCAGCTTAGAGTTGTCCCCGGGGTCCGGGGAGCTGTTTTTT,NA,TRBJ2-2,NA,TRBV7-8
CASSRRRASGGFWGDTQYF,TGTGCCAGCAGCCGCCGACGGGCTAGCGGAGGCTTCTGGGGAGATACGCAGTATTTT,TRBD2,TRBJ2-3,NA,TRBV14
CSARDRRGPDTQYF,TGCAGTGCTAGAGATAGGCGGGGTCCAGATACGCAGTATTTT,NA,TRBJ2-3,few,TRBV20-1
CASSPGHRNTGELFF,TGCGCCAGCAGCCCAGGACACAGGAACACCGGGGAGCTGTTTTTT,NA,TRBJ2-2,many,TRBV5-1
CAWSVGQGNQPQHF,TGTGCCTGGAGTGTGGGACAGGGGAATCAGCCCCAGCATTTT,TRBD1,TRBJ1-5,NA,TRBV30
CASSLALGAYGNTIYF,TGTGCCAGCAGCTTAGCGCTAGGGGCTTATGGAAACACCATATATTTT,NA,TRBJ1-3,NA,TRBV7-8
CASNIYQGSETQYF,TGTGCCAGCAACATCTACCAGGGTTCGGAGACCCAGTACTTC,NA,TRBJ2-5,many,TRBV5-6
CASLRGTQYF,TGTGCCAGCTTAAGGGGGACGCAGTATTTT,NA,TRBJ2-3,few,TRBV25-1
CASSLGGQGRETQYF,TGTGCCAGCAGCTTAGGGGGACAGGGAAGGGAGACCCAGTACTTC,TRBD1,TRBJ2-5,NA,TRBV7-8
CASSVVSHYGYTF,TGTGCCAGCAGCGTAGTAAGCCACTATGGCTACACCTTC,NA,TRBJ1-2,many,TRBV9
CASSPAGTSGQETQYF,TGTGCCAGCAGTCCCGCCGGGACTAGCGGACAAGAGACCCAGTACTTC,TRBD2,TRBJ2-5,NA,TRBV6-2/TRBV6-3
CASSSSGAISTQYF,TGTGCCAGCAGCTCTAGCGGGGCCATTTCTACGCAGTATTTT,TRBD2,TRBJ2-3,few,TRBV11-2
CASRQGSRNTIYF,TGTGCCAGCCGACAGGGGTCGAGAAACACCATATATTTT,TRBD1,TRBJ1-3,many,TRBV6-5
CASSQSTGLRGYGYTF,TGTGCCAGCAGCCAATCTACGGGACTTAGGGGCTATGGCTACACCTTC,NA,TRBJ1-2,NA,TRBV3-1
CASSLVGLGELFF,TGTGCCAGCAGCCTAGTCGGACTGGGGGAGCTGTTTTTT,NA,TRBJ2-2,NA,TRBV5-6
CASSLLGGTTEAFF,TGTGCCAGCAGCTTATTGGGGGGCACCACTGAAGCTTTCTTT,NA,TRBJ1-1,NA,TRBV7-9
CASSYSPSSNTEAFF,TGTGCCAGCAGTTACAGCCCGAGCAGTAACACTGAAGCTTTCTTT,NA,TRBJ1-1,NA,TRBV6-2/TRBV6-3
CASSLQGAQPQHF,TGTGCCAGCAGCTTACAGGGGGCTCAGCCCCAGCATTTT,TRBD1,TRBJ1-5,many,TRBV7-8
CASSLGDRNAPTRPQHF,TGTGCCAGCAGCTTAGGAGACAGGAACGCTCCCACCCGGCCCCAGCATTTT,NA,TRBJ1-5,many,TRBV11-2
CASSYGTNEQFF,TGTGCCAGCAGTTACGGGACGAATGAGCAGTTCTTC,NA,TRBJ2-1,many,TRBV6-6
CASSYVGYGYTF,TGTGCCAGCAGTTATGTCGGGTATGGCTACACCTTC,NA,TRBJ1-2,many,TRBV28
CASRSTAWTGISNYGYTF,TGTGCCAGCCGATCCACAGCCTGGACAGGGATATCTAACTATGGCTACACCTTC,TRBD1,TRBJ1-2,many,TRBV28